A single T cell receptor beta chain is shown here with its context. Its target is unknown. TCRdb itself ran the reads through MiXCR, one entry per CDR3 protein. The data contain about 570,000 distinct CDR3 sequences, 40% of them singletons. The CDR3 loop spans 13 amino acids. The V and J ends lost 7 bases and 1 base respectively, with 7 bases between them. The sample is drawn from a study of T cell repertoires in cytomegalovirus infection. Study details: Public signatures in TCR beta pointed to CMV infection and matching HLA type.

Notes on the study in general: It was HLA-C-restricted CMV-specific TCR beta clonotypes that dominated the response ex vivo. The cumulative frequency of public TCR beta families identified carriers of CMV plus the relevant HLA.

The chain uses TRBV12-3 or TRBV12-4 and TRBJ2-2; D gene uncertain. Specimen: cultured PBMCs, collected from culture after CMV antigen stimulation. The receptor's source is a human donor in good health (CMV status not recorded). Some clones in this sample may be carry-over from other donors' samples. The CDR3 spells CASISKNTGELFF. The DNA for the CDR3 is TGTGCCAGCATTTCCAAGAACACCGGGGAGCTGTTTTTT.